Shown below are 28 T cell receptor beta chains from a single sample sequenced in a study of CD8 T cells in Susac syndrome. Reverse transcription used about 0.45 to 1 ug RNA and random hexamers. TCRdb independently ran MiXCR on the immunoSEQ multiplex PCR reads; one entry per CDR3 protein. The sample shows under 200,000 distinct CDR3 sequences, 85% to 95% of them seen only once. What was sequenced was CD4+ T cells from PBMCs. These receptors originate from a human donor with Susac syndrome.

The chain carries TRBV7-9 and TRBJ2-3; 7 positions agree with TRBD2. CDR3 length: 13 residues. Per the germline V gene, CDR1 is SEHNR and CDR2 is FQNEAQ (reference sequence). Losses at the gene ends were 11 bases for V and 5 bases for J; bases not matched to a gene: 10. CDR3 sequence reads: CAGERGPVDTQYF. CDR3 sequence (DNA): TGTGCCGGAGAGCGGGGTCCGGTAGATACGCAGTATTTT.

This clonotype is a singleton in its sample. This chain links TRBV5-4 with TRBJ2-7; weak D call: TRBD1 (8 bases). The germline V and J ends were trimmed by 0 bases and 2 bases, with 15 bases remaining between them. This CDR3 is built from 16 residues. Germline lookup yields CDR1 SGHNT and CDR2 YYREEE (reference sequence). CDR3 bases: TGTGCCAGCAGCTTGGGGGGGGGACAGGCTACCTACGAGCAGTACTTC. This gives the protein CASSLGGGQATYEQYF.

The chain recombines TRBV5-4 with TRBJ2-5; D ambiguous. There are 13 residues in the CDR3. Between the trimmed V and J ends, which lost 2 bases and 0 bases, there was a span of 5 bases. Germline V lookup: CDR1 SGHNT, CDR2 YYREEE (reference sequence). The CDR3 sequence is CASSFDYQETQYF. CDR3 in DNA: TGTGCCAGCAGCTTTGACTACCAAGAGACCCAGTACTTC.

J is TRBJ1-6 and V is TRBV27; possibly TRBD1 for D (6 bases). V was shortened by 6 bases and J by 5 bases, with 17 bases between the two germline ends. The length of the CDR3 is 16 residues. Germline lookup yields CDR1 MNHEY and CDR2 SMNVEV (reference sequence). DNA for the CDR3: TGTGCCAGCAGCCTACAGGGTATTGGGAATAATTCACCCCTCCACTTT. As protein: CASSLQGIGNNSPLHF.

CDR3 nucleotides: TGTGCCAGCAGCGTCCACAGGGGGGGCTCCTACAATGAGCAGTTCTTC. Translation gives CASSVHRGGSYNEQFF. The V and J genes are TRBV9 and TRBJ2-1; D perhaps matches TRBD1 (8 bases). V was trimmed by 2 bases and J by 0 bases, leaving 12 bases between them. Per the germline V gene, CDR1 is SGDLS and CDR2 is YYNGEE. The CDR3 loop spans 16 amino acids.

This sequence joins TRBV6-6 and TRBJ1-1; no firm D call. This CDR3 is built from 14 residues. Deletions cut 5 bases from V and 1 base from J, with 11 bases between. Germline lookup yields CDR1 MNHNY and CDR2 SVGAGI (reference sequence). Written as DNA, the CDR3 is TGTGCCAGCAGTAGGAAACTTCCGAACACTGAAGCTTTCTTT. Translated, it gives CASSRKLPNTEAFF.

The gene calls are TRBV29-1 and TRBJ1-1; D remains ambiguous. The V end lost 3 bases, the J end lost 4 bases, and 12 bases lay between the germline ends. Germline V gene lookup returns CDR1 SQVTM and CDR2 ANQGSEA. CDR3 size: 13 residues. The DNA for the CDR3 is TGCAGCGTTGACGACGGATGGGGCACTGAAGCTTTCTTT. Translation gives CSVDDGWGTEAFF.

The chain links TRBV7-9 to TRBJ1-4; D is ambiguous. The CDR3 is made up of 15 amino acids. Trimming cost V 5 bases and J 8 bases, with 18 bases left between them. Per the germline V gene, CDR1 is SEHNR and CDR2 is FQNEAQ (reference sequence). CDR3: CASSPGWDVAEKLFF. DNA for the CDR3: TGTGCCAGCAGCCCCGGGTGGGATGTCGCGGAAAAACTGTTTTTT.

The chain recombines TRBV5-4 with TRBJ2-5; TRBD2 agrees at 11 bases. Germline values: CDR1 SGHNT, CDR2 YYREEE (reference sequence). The CDR3 loop spans 15 amino acids. V lost 3 bases and J lost 3; bases outside the gene matches: 4. In DNA, the CDR3 is TGTGCCAGCAGCTCAAAACTAGCGGGGGAAGAGACCCAGTACTTC. Amino acids: CASSSKLAGEETQYF.

The chain joins TRBV20-1 to TRBJ1-1; 8 bases align to TRBD1. CDR3 length: 16 residues. The germline V gene encodes CDR1 DFQATT and CDR2 SNEGSKA (reference sequence). V shed 3 bases and J 1 base; nucleotides not matched to a gene: 10. For the CDR3, the DNA is TGCAGTGCTAGGCAGGGGCAGGGGGCAGGGAACACTGAAGCTTTCTTT. Protein sequence: CSARQGQGAGNTEAFF.

The CDR3 reads CASSGGMGPYEQYF. The CDR3 nucleotides read TGCGCCAGCAGCGGGGGGATGGGGCCCTACGAGCAGTACTTC. The chain couples TRBV5-1 to TRBJ2-7, with a weak D call TRBD2 (6 bases). Germline-derived CDR1 and CDR2 are SGHRS and YFSETQ. CDR3 length equals 14 residues. The ends were cut back, 4 bases at V and 2 bases at J, with 13 bases in the middle.

CDR3 protein: CSARDRRSNEKLFF. CDR3 DNA: TGCAGTGCTAGAGATCGGAGGTCTAATGAAAAACTGTTTTTT. The J gene is TRBJ1-4, the V gene TRBV20-1; D is unclear. The CDR3 is 14 residues long. Germline lookup yields CDR1 DFQATT and CDR2 SNEGSKA (reference sequence). V lost 0 bases and J lost 3, with 8 bases in between.

The chain employs TRBV5-4 and TRBJ1-1; 7 positions match TRBD1. The CDR3 length is 15 residues. CDR1 and CDR2 (germline): SGHNT, YYREEE (reference sequence). After removal of 4 bases from V and 5 bases from J, the junction contained 11 bases not matched to a gene. Written as DNA, the CDR3 is TGTGCCAGCAGCCCACAGGGGATTGAAGGGACTGAAGCTTTCTTT. Its protein is CASSPQGIEGTEAFF.

The rearrangement joins TRBV30 to TRBJ2-1, with 8 bases that match TRBD2. Germline V CDR1 and CDR2: GTSNPN, SVGIG (reference sequence). This CDR3 contains 15 residues. Trimming took 0 bases from V and 7 from J; bases not matched to a gene: 8. The CDR3 spells CAWSVAAGGANEQFF. The CDR3 coding sequence is TGTGCCTGGAGTGTAGCGGCGGGGGGAGCGAATGAGCAGTTCTTC.

The chain is built from TRBV12-3 or TRBV12-4 and TRBJ1-5; 8 bases line up with TRBD1. The CDR3 contains 15 residues. Trimming at V came to 7 bases and at J to 6 bases, leaving 11 bases not matched to a gene. The CDR3 DNA follows: TGTGCCAGCACAAATTCCGGACAGGGCGGTCAGCCCCAGCATTTT. This gives the protein CASTNSGQGGQPQHF.

The chain carries TRBV4-2 and TRBJ2-7, with D possibly TRBD2 on 6 matching bases. This CDR3 has 15 amino acids. V was cut by 1 base and J by 4 bases, with 14 bases left in between. CDR1 is LGHNA, CDR2 YNFKEQ, per germline. DNA of the CDR3: TGTGCCAGCAGCCAAGTAGGCCTAGCGACATACGAGCAGTACTTC. It encodes CASSQVGLATYEQYF.

The rearrangement joins TRBV7-9 to TRBJ2-5; D is undetermined. This CDR3 is 15 amino acids long. V was clipped by 3 bases and J by 5 bases, with 16 bases between them. The germline gives CDR1 SEHNR, CDR2 FQNEAQ (reference sequence). This CDR3 is CASSFSRTRRETQYF. The CDR3 DNA reads TGTGCCAGCAGCTTTTCCCGGACCAGGCGGGAGACCCAGTACTTC.

The CDR3 region has the DNA TGTGCCAGCAGTGACAGGGGTGTGAGGGGCACAGATACGCAGTATTTT. Translated: CASSDRGVRGTDTQYF. V usage is TRBV2 and J usage is TRBJ2-3; D may be TRBD1 (6 bases). Trimming stripped 3 bases from V and 1 base from J, with 14 bases between. CDR1 is SNHLY and CDR2 is FYNNEI in the germline V gene. There are 16 residues in the CDR3.

This chain joins TRBV5-6 and TRBJ1-5; unclear D gene. This CDR3 contains 13 residues. V was trimmed by 4 bases and J by 4 bases, leaving 9 bases between them. From germline, CDR1 is SGHDT and CDR2 YYEEEE. The CDR3 region is CASSVSGNQPQHF. The CDR3 coding sequence is TGTGCCAGCAGCGTCTCGGGAAATCAGCCCCAGCATTTT. The variable domain in full, completed from reference TRBV5-6 and TRBJ1-5, reads DAGVTQSPTHLIKTRGQQVTLRCSPKSGHDTVSWYQQALGQGPQFIFQYYEEEERQRGNFPDRFSGHQFPNYSSELNVNALLLGDSALYLCASSVSGNQPQHFGDGTRLSIL.

This clonotype was seen once. The chain uses TRBV7-9 and TRBJ2-3; D unclear. Germline CDR1 and CDR2: SEHNR and FQNEAQ (reference sequence). Trimming pared 1 base from V and 2 bases from J, leaving 10 bases between. The CDR3 runs to 15 residues. In DNA, the CDR3 is TGTGCCAGCAGCTTAGTAGCCGGTTACACAGATACGCAGTATTTT. Its translation: CASSLVAGYTDTQYF.

The rearrangement links TRBV29-1 to TRBJ1-4; the D is unclear. There are 13 residues in the CDR3. Germline assignment: CDR1 SQVTM and CDR2 ANQGSEA. The ends were cut back, 6 bases at V and 4 bases at J, with 12 bases in the middle. The CDR3 here is CSVLGEFNEKLFF. CDR3 nucleotide sequence: TGCAGCGTCCTGGGTGAATTTAATGAAAAACTGTTTTTT.

The gene calls are TRBV18 and TRBJ2-1; unclear D gene. The V end lost 2 bases, the J end lost 9 bases, and 11 bases lay between the germline ends. The length of the CDR3 is 13 residues. Germline assignment: CDR1 KGHSH and CDR2 LQKENI. The CDR3 reads CASSPLDGAEQFF. CDR3 in DNA: TGTGCCAGCTCACCATTAGACGGAGCTGAGCAGTTCTTC.

J is TRBJ2-1 and V is TRBV24-1; 9 bases are a match to TRBD1. The ends lost 4 bases at V and 15 bases at J; junction bases unmatched: 9. The CDR3 is made up of 13 amino acids. Germline lookup yields CDR1 KGHDR and CDR2 SFDVKD. DNA of the CDR3: TGTGCCACCAGTGAATCCGGGACAGGGAGGGTGTTCTTC. Protein: CATSESGTGRVFF.

CDR3 bases: TGTGCCAGCAGTTACTCGCCCAGGGACATGAACACTGAAGCTTTCTTT. This codes for CASSYSPRDMNTEAFF. The chain couples TRBV6-6 to TRBJ1-1; maybe TRBD1 (6 bases). The germline V gene has CDR1 MNHNY and CDR2 SVGAGI (reference sequence). The V and J ends lost 0 bases and 0 bases respectively, with 11 bases between them. The CDR3 length is 16 residues.

V gene TRBV29-1 combines with J gene TRBJ1-1; 7 nucleotides match TRBD1. Germline V gene data show CDR1 as SQVTM and CDR2 as ANQGSEA. The V and J ends lost 6 bases and 2 bases, in that order; junction bases with no gene match: 9. The CDR3 loop spans 14 amino acids. The CDR3 loop reads CSVVGGGLNTEAFF. CDR3 DNA: TGCAGCGTGGTTGGAGGGGGCCTTAACACTGAAGCTTTCTTT.

This chain uses TRBV6-1 with TRBJ2-1, with D maybe TRBD2 (5 bases). The CDR3 covers 14 residues. The germline V and J ends were trimmed by 5 bases and 8 bases, with 16 bases remaining between them. The V gene's germline CDR1 is MNHNS and CDR2 SASEGT. CDR3 residues: CASSYERLEDEQFF. CDR3 nucleotides: TGTGCCAGCAGTTATGAGCGGCTGGAGGATGAGCAGTTCTTC.

The chain combines TRBV3-1 with TRBJ2-1; D is unresolved. V lost 4 bases to trimming and J lost 2 bases, with 9 bases between them. The CDR3 has 14 amino acids. Germline V CDR1 and CDR2: LGHDT, YNNKEL (reference sequence). The CDR3 DNA reads as TGTGCCAGCAGCCTGTCGGTGACCTACAATGAGCAGTTCTTC. It specifies CASSLSVTYNEQFF.

This clonotype has just a few counts. This chain links TRBV4-2 with TRBJ1-1; D unclear. Germline V CDR1 and CDR2: LGHNA, YNFKEQ. The CDR3 runs 14 residues. V shed 1 base and J shed 1 base, with 7 bases lying between them. The CDR3 DNA sequence: TGTGCCAGCAGCCAAGGCAAGCGGAACACTGAAGCTTTCTTT. The encoded protein is CASSQGKRNTEAFF.